The T cell receptor beta chain under discussion was sequenced for a study of tumor T cells in aggressive B-cell lymphoma. Libraries were prepared by immunoSEQ multiplex PCR; TCRdb keeps only in-frame clonotypes and omits some of them. The sample records 2,000 to 3,000 clones, about 80% being singletons. The source is an adult with diffuse large B cell lymphoma. Sequenced sample: tumor tissue.

The CDR3 loop is CSVDRQGSANEQFF. In nucleotides, the CDR3 is TGCAGCGTTGATCGTCAGGGGTCCGCCAATGAGCAGTTCTTC. The rearrangement uses TRBV29-1 and TRBJ2-1; perhaps TRBD1 as D (6 bases). V was trimmed by 3 bases and J by 6 bases, leaving 15 bases between them. Per the germline V gene, CDR1 is SQVTM and CDR2 is ANQGSEA. CDR3 size: 14 residues.